The next 28 T cell receptor beta chains were all read from a single sample in a study of cytomegalovirus exposure and HLA in healthy donors. Profiling relied on immunoSEQ multiplex PCR, and the TCRdb table lists in-frame clones only, not all of them. The top ten clones hold roughly 2.5% of a sample with roughly 260,000 clones, 85% to 90% of them seen once. The sequencing sample was made of PBMCs. These receptors were obtained from a man younger than 35 in good health and CMV-seronegative.

The chain links TRBV7-2 to TRBJ2-5; possibly TRBD2 for D (7 bases). CDR3 length: 15 residues. V lost 1 base and J 6 bases, leaving 15 bases between the germline ends. Germline V CDR1 and CDR2: SGHTA, FQGNSA. DNA of the CDR3: TGTGCCAGCAGCTTAGGAGGGGGGGCCCGACAGACCCAGTACTTC. Amino acid sequence: CASSLGGGARQTQYF.

This clone was counted a single time. The rearrangement links TRBV7-2 to TRBJ2-3; 10 bases agree with TRBD1. CDR1 is SGHTA and CDR2 is FQGNSA in the germline V gene. V lost 5 bases and J lost 8; bases outside the gene matches: 7. The CDR3 has 14 residues. In DNA, the CDR3 is TGTGCCAGCAGCCTAAGACAGGGGGCGACTACGCAGTATTTT. Its translation is CASSLRQGATTQYF. Variable domain in full (rest from reference TRBV7-2 and TRBJ2-3): GAGVSQSPSNKVTEKGKDVELRCDPISGHTALYWYRQSLGQGLEFLIYFQGNSAPDKSGLPSDRFSAERTGGSVSTLTIQRTQQEDSAVYLCASSLRQGATTQYFGPGTRLTVL.

The CDR3 nucleotides read TGTGCCATCATGCCAGGCCCCTCTGGGGCCAACGTCCTGACTTTC. The encoded protein is CAIMPGPSGANVLTF. The V call is TRBV10-3, the J call TRBJ2-6, with D unclear. The V and J ends lost 7 bases and 0 bases respectively, with 10 bases between them. The CDR3 is made up of 15 amino acids. The germline gives CDR1 ENHRY, CDR2 SYGVKD.

CDR3 amino acids: CATSSRMTGGGGEQYF. The DNA for the CDR3 is TGTGCCACCAGCTCGCGCATGACAGGGGGCGGCGGCGAGCAGTACTTC. This chain links TRBV15 with TRBJ2-7; 10 bases agree with TRBD1. Germline V gives CDR1 LNHNV, CDR2 YYDKDF (reference sequence). There are 16 residues in the CDR3. The J segment lost 6 bases and the V segment lost 5 bases, leaving 13 bases of the junction unmatched.

The gene calls are TRBV4-1 and TRBJ1-3; no clear D gene. The V end lost 3 bases, the J end lost 6 bases, and 12 bases lay between the germline ends. The CDR3 consists of 14 residues. Germline V lookup: CDR1 MGHRA, CDR2 YSYEKL. CDR3 sequence reads: CASSQGPGENTIYF. As DNA, the CDR3 is TGCGCCAGCAGCCAGGGCCCCGGTGAAAACACCATATATTTT.

The chain employs TRBV5-6 and TRBJ2-6; D may match TRBD1 or TRBD2 (5 bases each). CDR1 is SGHDT and CDR2 is YYEEEE in the germline V gene. This CDR3 is 15 amino acids long. Trimming shortened V by 5 bases and J by 1 base, and 10 bases separated the two germline ends. CDR3 bases: TGTGCCAGCAGGTTGAGGGGATCTGGGGCCAACGTCCTGACTTTC. Translating gives CASRLRGSGANVLTF.

V and J are TRBV12-5 and TRBJ2-1; weak D call: TRBD2 (6 bases). Germline CDR1 is LGHNT and CDR2 is FRNRAP. CDR3 length: 16 amino acids. V lost 0 bases and J lost 1, with 10 bases in between. The CDR3: CASGLVLASSYNEQFF. In nucleotides, the CDR3 is TGTGCTAGTGGTTTGGTACTAGCCTCTTCCTACAATGAGCAGTTCTTC.

The chain employs TRBV5-6 and TRBJ2-1; TRBD1 matches 8 bases. Germline CDR1 SGHDT, CDR2 YYEEEE. The V segment lost 4 bases and the J segment 12 bases; nucleotides outside the gene matches: 9. The length of the CDR3 is 13 residues. Here the CDR3 reads CASSHDLDRVQFF. In DNA form, the CDR3 reads TGTGCCAGCAGCCACGACCTGGACAGGGTGCAGTTCTTC.

The chain combines TRBV5-5 with TRBJ2-7; no clear D. V lost 0 bases and J lost 2, with 12 bases in between. From germline, CDR1 is SGHKS and CDR2 YYEKEE (reference sequence). The CDR3 covers 15 residues. The CDR3 sequence is CASSLEGQATYEQYF. As DNA, the CDR3 is TGTGCCAGCAGCTTGGAAGGCCAGGCGACCTACGAGCAGTACTTC.

The genes are TRBV19 and TRBJ2-1; D remains ambiguous. This CDR3 comprises 13 residues. Germline V gene data show CDR1 as LNHDA and CDR2 as SQIVND (reference sequence). V was cut by 5 bases and J by 9 bases, with 14 bases left in between. The CDR3 nucleotides are TGTGCCAGTAGTCCCTTAACGTACGGTGAGCAGTTCTTC. Translation gives CASSPLTYGEQFF.

The chain recombines TRBV11-3 with TRBJ2-7; TRBD1 matches at 10 bases. Unmatched junction bases numbered 10, after V lost 5 bases and J lost 6 bases. Germline V CDR1 and CDR2: SGHNT, YENEEA. The CDR3 has 15 residues. CDR3 DNA: TGTGCCAGCAGCAGAGGGACAGGGGAGGGCCGCGAGCAGTACTTC. This encodes CASSRGTGEGREQYF.

To note about this clone: Other DNA variants within this sample encode the same CDR3. The chain couples TRBV19 to TRBJ2-1; possibly TRBD1 for D (6 bases). V gave up 2 bases and J gave up 4 bases, with 9 bases separating them. Germline CDR1 reads LNHDA; CDR2 reads SQIVND (reference sequence). The CDR3 covers 14 residues. The CDR3 here is CASSISGAYNEQFF. The CDR3 DNA reads as TGTGCCAGTAGTATATCAGGGGCATACAATGAGCAGTTCTTC.

CDR3 DNA: TGCGCCAGCAGCCGACAGGGGCCGCAGAACAGCTACGAGCAGTACTTC. This gives the protein CASSRQGPQNSYEQYF. The chain is built from TRBV5-1 and TRBJ2-7, with 8 bases fitting TRBD1. The CDR3 is 16 amino acids. Trimming removed 4 bases from V and 3 bases from J; junction bases left unmatched: 12. Germline V CDR1 and CDR2: SGHRS, YFSETQ.

The chain links TRBV4-3 to TRBJ2-1, with TRBD1 identical over 9 bases. The CDR3 covers 16 residues. V lost 4 bases and J lost 3; bases outside the gene matches: 7. From germline, CDR1 is LGHNA and CDR2 YSLEER. The CDR3: CASSRVGTGFYNEQFF. The CDR3 DNA reads as TGCGCCAGCAGCCGCGTCGGGACAGGGTTCTACAATGAGCAGTTCTTC.

This sequence joins TRBV5-6 and TRBJ2-5; 7 bases agree with TRBD1. The V and J ends lost 5 bases and 2 bases, in that order; junction bases with no gene match: 6. Germline V gene data show CDR1 as SGHDT and CDR2 as YYEEEE. The CDR3 runs 14 residues. The CDR3, as DNA: TGTGCCAGCAGGCAGACAGGGTGGCAAGAGACCCAGTACTTC. It translates to CASRQTGWQETQYF.

The chain employs TRBV7-9 and TRBJ1-6; D gene unclear. There are 14 residues in the CDR3. The V gene lost 4 bases and the J gene lost 6 bases, with 10 bases spanning the gap. CDR1 and CDR2 from the germline V gene are SEHNR and FQNEAQ (reference sequence). CDR3 nucleotide sequence: TGTGCCAGCAGCTCAGATCGCAGTAATTCACCCCTCCACTTT. The encoded protein is CASSSDRSNSPLHF.

The chain combines TRBV25-1 with TRBJ2-7, with 8 bases matching TRBD1. The V and J ends lost 9 bases and 0 bases, in that order; junction bases with no gene match: 4. The CDR3 is 13 residues long. Looked up from germline, CDR1 is MGHDK and CDR2 is SYGVNS. The CDR3 region has the DNA TGTGCCAGTCAGGGGGCGATCTCCTACGAGCAGTACTTC. It is translated as CASQGAISYEQYF.

The CDR3 bases are TGTGCCAGCAGTTTATGGGACAGGGAGGATGAAGCTTTCTTT. As protein: CASSLWDREDEAFF. V usage is TRBV28 and J usage is TRBJ1-1; 8 nucleotides agree with TRBD1. The CDR3 totals 14 residues. After removal of 0 bases from V and 7 bases from J, the junction contained 4 bases not matched to a gene. CDR1 and CDR2 (germline): MDHEN, SYDVKM.

The chain links TRBV29-1 to TRBJ1-2; 10 bases align to TRBD1. The germline gives CDR1 SQVTM, CDR2 ANQGSEA. The CDR3 extends over 15 amino acids. The V and J ends lost 6 bases and 3 bases, in that order; junction bases with no gene match: 10. CDR3 loop: CSVSPTGTGDYGYTF. In DNA form, the CDR3 reads TGCAGCGTCTCACCTACCGGGACAGGGGACTATGGCTACACCTTC.

This chain uses TRBV4-1 with TRBJ1-1; 9 bases are a match to TRBD1. V was pared by 5 bases and J by 3 bases, with 16 bases of the junction left unmatched. The CDR3 is 18 amino acids. Germline values: CDR1 MGHRA, CDR2 YSYEKL. The chain's CDR3 is CASSSHLGTGFWDTEAFF. The CDR3 DNA follows: TGCGCCAGCAGCAGTCACCTCGGGACAGGGTTTTGGGACACTGAAGCTTTCTTT.

The genes are TRBV18 and TRBJ2-3; 9 bases agree with TRBD1. Germline trimming cut 5 bases from V and 0 bases from J; bases unmatched to any gene: 6. The germline gives CDR1 KGHSH, CDR2 LQKENI. The CDR3 loop spans 16 amino acids. The CDR3 loop reads CASSLPGTGSTDTQYF. The CDR3 region has the DNA TGTGCCAGCTCATTACCCGGGACAGGGAGCACAGATACGCAGTATTTT.

The chain is built from TRBV7-9 and TRBJ2-4; D call uncertain. V lost 5 bases, J lost 0 bases, and 8 bases lay in between. Germline V CDR1 and CDR2: SEHNR, FQNEAQ (reference sequence). The CDR3 length is 14 residues. Here the CDR3 reads CASSTTGAKNIQYF. The DNA for the CDR3 is TGTGCCAGCAGCACGACTGGAGCCAAAAACATTCAGTACTTC.

This chain links TRBV10-1 with TRBJ2-7; 9 bases map to TRBD1. CDR1 WNHNN and CDR2 SYGVQD come from the germline V gene (reference sequence). The junction had 6 bases not matched to a gene; V was cut back by 6 bases and J by 6 bases. The CDR3 is 13 amino acids. CDR3 amino acids: CASSGTGWGEQYF. CDR3 in DNA: TGCGCCAGCAGCGGGACAGGGTGGGGCGAGCAGTACTTC.

The chain couples TRBV5-6 to TRBJ2-5; D remains unclear. The CDR3 is made up of 11 amino acids. Per the germline V gene, CDR1 is SGHDT and CDR2 is YYEEEE. V was pared by 2 bases and J by 5 bases, with 4 bases between. Here the CDR3 reads CASSFQETQYF. The CDR3 DNA reads TGTGCCAGCAGCTTCCAGGAGACCCAGTACTTC.

This clone was seen just once. The chain combines TRBV19 with TRBJ1-1, with D maybe TRBD1 (5 bases). The V and J ends lost 6 bases and 1 base respectively, with 9 bases between them. Germline CDR1 LNHDA, CDR2 SQIVND (reference sequence). This CDR3 region has 13 residues. The CDR3 spells CASRFRENTEAFF. CDR3 DNA sequence: TGTGCCAGTAGGTTCAGGGAGAACACTGAAGCTTTCTTT.

V usage is TRBV16 and J usage is TRBJ2-3; 9 bases match TRBD2. Germline CDR1 reads KGHSY; CDR2 reads FQNENV. The CDR3 is 21 residues long. V dropped 0 bases and J dropped 0; count of bases not matched to a gene: 16. DNA for the CDR3: TGTGCCAGCAGCCAATCCGTCCCCGTCGGGGGACTAGCTCGTAGCACAGATACGCAGTATTTT. The encoded protein is CASSQSVPVGGLARSTDTQYF.

This clone was recorded a few times. The chain has TRBV27 and TRBJ2-7, with D tentatively TRBD2 (5 bases). Trimming pared 3 bases from V and 7 bases from J, leaving 10 bases between. Germline CDR1 reads MNHEY; CDR2 reads SMNVEV (reference sequence). CDR3 length: 12 residues. The CDR3 loop reads CASSFTRGEQYF. The CDR3 DNA is TGTGCCAGCAGTTTCACGAGAGGGGAGCAGTACTTC.

The chain joins TRBV27 to TRBJ2-7; 9 bases are shared with TRBD2. Germline V CDR1 and CDR2: MNHEY, SMNVEV (reference sequence). J was trimmed by 5 bases and V by 3 bases; bases with no gene match: 14. The CDR3 loop spans 17 amino acids. The CDR3 DNA is TGTGCCAGCAGTTTGGCATTAGCGGGAGTGGGAATGAACGAGCAGTACTTC. Translation gives CASSLALAGVGMNEQYF.